This T cell receptor beta chain is drawn from a study of blood T cell repertoires in COVID-19. Sequencing used immunoSEQ multiplex PCR; TCRdb keeps in-frame clones, though not all of them. The table has over 200,000 clones, under 90% seen once. The germline V and J ends were trimmed by 0 bases and 2 bases, with 5 bases remaining between them. The CDR3 runs to 13 residues. Germline V CDR1 and CDR2: GTSNPN, SVGIG (reference sequence). Sample: peripheral blood. This TCR was sampled from a woman of 80 years or more with active or convalescent COVID-19. The chain combines TRBV30 with TRBJ1-3, with unresolved D. Here the CDR3 reads CAWSVRAGNTIYF. The CDR3 DNA follows: TGTGCCTGGAGTGTACGGGCTGGAAACACCATATATTTT.